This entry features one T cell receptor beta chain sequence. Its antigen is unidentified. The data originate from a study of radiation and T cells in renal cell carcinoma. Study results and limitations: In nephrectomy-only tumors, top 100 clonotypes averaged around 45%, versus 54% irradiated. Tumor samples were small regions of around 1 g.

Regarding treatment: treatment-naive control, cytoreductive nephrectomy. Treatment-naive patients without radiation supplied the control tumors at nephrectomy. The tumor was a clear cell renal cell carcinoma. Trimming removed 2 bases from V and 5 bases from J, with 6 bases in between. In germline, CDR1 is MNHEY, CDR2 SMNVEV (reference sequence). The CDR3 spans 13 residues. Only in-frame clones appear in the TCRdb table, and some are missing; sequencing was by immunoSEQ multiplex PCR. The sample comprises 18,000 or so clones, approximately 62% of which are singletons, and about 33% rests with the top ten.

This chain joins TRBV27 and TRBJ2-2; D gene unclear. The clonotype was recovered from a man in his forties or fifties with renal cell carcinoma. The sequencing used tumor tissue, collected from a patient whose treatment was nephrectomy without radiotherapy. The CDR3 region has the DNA TGTGCCAGCAGTTTAATAGAGACCGGGGAGCTGTTTTTT. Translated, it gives CASSLIETGELFF.